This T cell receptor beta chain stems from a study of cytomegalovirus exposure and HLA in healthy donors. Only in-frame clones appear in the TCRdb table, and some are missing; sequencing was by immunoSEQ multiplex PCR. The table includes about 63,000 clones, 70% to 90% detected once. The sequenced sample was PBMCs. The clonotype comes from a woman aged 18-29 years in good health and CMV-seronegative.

The CDR3 protein is CASSFGVGVGQPQHF. The CDR3 DNA is TGTGCCAGCAGCTTTGGGGTAGGGGTTGGTCAGCCCCAGCATTTT. V gene TRBV5-5 combines with J gene TRBJ1-5, with D maybe TRBD1 (5 bases). The V gene's germline CDR1 is SGHKS and CDR2 YYEKEE (reference sequence). CDR3 length: 15 amino acids. The V gene lost 2 bases and the J gene lost 6 bases, with 15 bases spanning the gap.